The 3 T cell receptor beta chains in this list originate from one sample, sequenced in a study of T cell clusters in autoimmune cytopenias. TRB was amplified by touch-down multiplex PCR, primer pools A and B combined. Reanalyzing the multiplex PCR reads, TCRdb keeps one entry per CDR3 protein, without DNA. The sample has 5,500 to 8,500 distinct CDR3 sequences; the top ten hold under 30%. TRB amplification used roughly 250 ng of peripheral blood genomic DNA. Sequenced: peripheral blood. These receptors were collected from a human donor with an autoimmune cytopenia or autoimmune hepatitis (not recorded which).

This chain joins TRBV5-1 and TRBJ2-5; the TRBD2 assignment by TCRdb is unverifiable without DNA. The germline V gene has CDR1 SGHRS and CDR2 YFSETQ. The CDR3 consists of 14 residues. CDR3 sequence reads: CASSLGTGRETQYF.

CDR3 loop: CASSLRSGDGTNEKLFF. V and J are TRBV5-4 and TRBJ1-4; the D call of TRBD1 rests on TCRdb alone, since no DNA is present to check it. CDR1 is SGHNT and CDR2 is YYREEE in the germline V gene (reference sequence). The CDR3 is 17 residues long.

This clonotype is deemed medium-sized by its frequency. This chain links TRBV19 with TRBJ2-1; TCRdb designates TRBD2, a call that cannot be tested without DNA. This CDR3 is 15 amino acids long. From germline, CDR1 is LNHDA and CDR2 SQIVND (reference sequence). CDR3 amino acids: CASSRGTSGDNEQFF.